This T cell receptor beta chain was recorded in a study of shared clonotypes between healthy human individuals. An approximately 220 ng quantity of DNA, roughly 29,000 T cell genomes, went into the sorted-subset replicate PCRs. Repertoires were generated with immunoSEQ multiplex PCR, while TCRdb's copy carries only in-frame clones and drops some. The sample holds about 1.9 million clones, 90% to 95% seen once. Naive CD8 cells, CD45RO-negative and positively selected for CCR7, excluded terminally differentiated effector memory CD45RA+ cells. This CDR3 is 15 amino acids long. The V gene end was trimmed by 5 bases and the J gene end by 3 bases; junction bases not matched to a gene: 8. The germline gives CDR1 SEHNR, CDR2 FQNEAQ (reference sequence).

The J gene is TRBJ2-7, the V gene TRBV7-9; 9 nucleotides line up with TRBD1. The source material was naive CD8+ T cells from PBMCs. The receptor's source is a man between 18 and 35 years old in good health. Some clones in this sample may be carry-over from other donors' samples. The CDR3 is CASSLKQGALYEQYF. DNA of the CDR3: TGTGCCAGCAGCCTAAAACAGGGGGCCCTCTACGAGCAGTACTTC.